Presented here are 19 T cell receptor beta chains from one specimen sequenced in a study of blood T cell repertoires in COVID-19. Some clones are missing from TCRdb's copy, which holds only in-frame ones; the method was immunoSEQ multiplex PCR. Of around 60,000 clones listed, roughly 84% are singletons. Sequenced: peripheral blood. The source is a man between 60 and 70 years old with COVID-19, enrolled during active disease.

CDR3 bases: TGTGCCAGCAGTTACGGAATGTGGGCCGGCACTGAAGCTTTCTTT. Translation: CASSYGMWAGTEAFF. This sequence joins TRBV6-5 and TRBJ1-1; unclear D gene. The CDR3 spans 15 residues. The germline CDR1 and CDR2 sequences are MNHEY and SVGAGI. V was trimmed by 2 bases and J by 4 bases, leaving 14 bases between them.

V and J are TRBV24-1 and TRBJ2-5, with 7 nucleotides matching TRBD2. The CDR3 has 16 residues. V lost 5 bases and J lost 3; bases outside the gene matches: 11. The germline CDR1 and CDR2 sequences are KGHDR and SFDVKD. The CDR3 region is CATSALSRGGEETQYF. The CDR3 nucleotides are TGTGCCACCAGTGCCCTATCGAGGGGAGGGGAAGAGACCCAGTACTTC.

The V and J genes are TRBV5-3 and TRBJ2-1; tentatively, D is TRBD2 (6 bases). TRBV5-3 is reported as an ORF; its role is uncertain. V shed 4 bases and J shed 0 bases, with 17 bases lying between them. The CDR3 consists of 17 residues. CDR3 nucleotide sequence: TGTGCCAGAAGCATGAAAAGACTAGGGCCCTCCTACAATGAGCAGTTCTTC. Amino acids: CARSMKRLGPSYNEQFF.

The chain links TRBV18 to TRBJ1-2; D unclear. Germline V gene data show CDR1 as KGHSH and CDR2 as LQKENI. Trimming took 4 bases from V and 4 from J, leaving 13 bases between them. This CDR3 has 14 amino acids. DNA for the CDR3: TGTGCCAGCTCACAGTCTCCCAGTTCCTATGGCTACACCTTC. Its translation: CASSQSPSSYGYTF.

The J gene is TRBJ2-4, the V gene TRBV25-1; D is unresolved. The CDR3 is 12 amino acids. CDR1 MGHDK and CDR2 SYGVNS come from the germline V gene. Trimming removed 6 bases from V and 6 bases from J, with 9 bases in between. CDR3 sequence (DNA): TGTGCCAGCAGGGCTGCCTCAAACATTCAGTACTTC. The encoded protein is CASRAASNIQYF.

This chain links TRBV20-1 with TRBJ2-7; D unresolved. This CDR3 has 11 residues. Trimming stripped 6 bases from V and 3 bases from J, with 9 bases between. From germline, CDR1 is DFQATT and CDR2 SNEGSKA (reference sequence). For the CDR3, the DNA is TGCAGTGCCCCCTTGAGCTACGAGCAGTACTTC. The encoded protein is CSAPLSYEQYF.

This chain joins TRBV28 and TRBJ1-1; no reliable D call. The germline CDR1 and CDR2 sequences are MDHEN and SYDVKM. Trimming left V 4 bases short and J 12 bases short, with 15 bases between. The CDR3 is made up of 12 amino acids. The CDR3 region has the DNA TGTGCCAGCAGTTGGAGCAGAGCAATTACTTTCTTT. Amino acids: CASSWSRAITFF.

The chain uses TRBV27 and TRBJ2-3, with TRBD2 as a possible D gene (5 bases). The CDR3 is 14 amino acids. Germline V gene sequence: CDR1 MNHEY, CDR2 SMNVEV (reference sequence). The V gene lost 8 bases and the J gene lost 6 bases, with 18 bases spanning the gap. CDR3 DNA: TGTGCCAGCCGGATCATGGACTCCTCCGATACGCAGTATTTT. This encodes CASRIMDSSDTQYF.

Regarding this clone: Other DNA sequences in the sample encode the same CDR3. This rearrangement joins TRBV4-1 to TRBJ1-1; D is uncertain. This CDR3 comprises 14 residues. Germline CDR1 reads MGHRA; CDR2 reads YSYEKL. V was shortened by 0 bases and J by 1 base, with 6 bases between the two germline ends. This chain's CDR3 is CASSQEPGNTEAFF. CDR3 in DNA: TGCGCCAGCAGCCAAGAACCAGGGAACACTGAAGCTTTCTTT.

The V call is TRBV28, the J call TRBJ1-2; 9 bases are shared with TRBD1. The ends lost 5 bases at V and 14 bases at J; junction bases unmatched: 9. This CDR3 comprises 12 residues. Germline V gives CDR1 MDHEN, CDR2 SYDVKM. As DNA, the CDR3 is TGTGCCAGCAGTACGTCCGGGACAGGGTATACCTTC. This translates into CASSTSGTGYTF.

V gene TRBV9 combines with J gene TRBJ1-2, with D perhaps matching TRBD1 (6 bases). Trimming cost V 0 bases and J 3 bases, with 6 bases left between them. This CDR3 contains 13 residues. From germline, CDR1 is SGDLS and CDR2 YYNGEE. The CDR3 DNA reads as TGTGCCAGCAGCGTAGACAGGGACTATGGCTACACCTTC. This codes for CASSVDRDYGYTF.

The chain couples TRBV7-6 to TRBJ1-1; tentatively, D is TRBD1 (6 bases). Germline lookup yields CDR1 SGHVS and CDR2 FNYEAQ. The CDR3 spans 15 residues. With 1 base removed from V and 4 bases from J, the gap between germline ends came to 13 bases. The CDR3 here is CASSLEGQGFTEAFF. The DNA of the CDR3 is TGTGCCAGCAGCTTAGAGGGCCAGGGGTTCACTGAAGCTTTCTTT.

The chain recombines TRBV19 with TRBJ1-2; 7 bases fit TRBD1. The V and J ends lost 5 bases and 8 bases, in that order; junction bases with no gene match: 8. Germline V CDR1 and CDR2: LNHDA, SQIVND (reference sequence). This CDR3 spans 13 amino acids. CDR3 nucleotide sequence: TGTGCCAGTAGTCCAGACAGGGCCGGGGGCTACACCTTC. Its translation: CASSPDRAGGYTF.

This chain uses TRBV2 with TRBJ2-7; D is unresolved. V was shortened by 5 bases and J by 3 bases, with 11 bases between the two germline ends. The CDR3 sequence is 13 residues long. CDR1 is SNHLY, CDR2 FYNNEI, per germline. DNA for the CDR3: TGTGCCAGCAGTAACACAGAATACTACGAGCAGTACTTC. This gives the protein CASSNTEYYEQYF.

The V gene is TRBV19, the J gene TRBJ2-7, with a tentative D call TRBD2 (5 bases). Germline loops: CDR1 LNHDA, CDR2 SQIVND (reference sequence). The V end was cut by 7 bases, the J end by 4 bases, with 17 bases between. The CDR3 sequence is 14 residues long. As DNA, the CDR3 is TGTGCCAGTACCTCCGACGGACGGGAATACGAGCAGTACTTC. This gives the protein CASTSDGREYEQYF.

Regarding this clone: The sample has other DNA sequences that encode this CDR3 too. J is TRBJ2-2 and V is TRBV4-2; 9 nucleotides align to TRBD2. Trimming removed 2 bases from V and 1 base from J; junction bases left unmatched: 11. This CDR3 comprises 19 residues. From germline, CDR1 is LGHNA and CDR2 YNFKEQ. For the CDR3, the DNA is TGTGCCAGCAGCCAATGGGGACTCGCGGGGGGGCGGAACACCGGGGAGCTGTTTTTT. Its translation: CASSQWGLAGGRNTGELFF.

Here the CDR3 DNA reads TGTGCCAGCAGCCCTGGACGGAGGGCCTACGAGCAGTACTTC. Translation gives CASSPGRRAYEQYF. The chain is built from TRBV28 and TRBJ2-7, with TRBD2 as a possible D gene (6 bases). Germline V CDR1 and CDR2: MDHEN, SYDVKM. This CDR3 spans 14 amino acids. V lost 6 bases to trimming and J lost 2 bases, with 14 bases between them.

This chain uses TRBV18 with TRBJ2-7; 9 bases agree with TRBD1. The CDR3 has 14 residues. The V and J ends lost 6 bases and 6 bases, in that order; junction bases with no gene match: 9. CDR1 KGHSH and CDR2 LQKENI come from the germline V gene. CDR3 in amino acids: CASSLRDREGEQYF. The CDR3 DNA reads as TGTGCCAGCTCTCTCCGGGACAGGGAGGGCGAGCAGTACTTC.

The V call is TRBV30, the J call TRBJ2-7, with TRBD2 as a possible D gene (6 bases). Germline CDR1 reads GTSNPN; CDR2 reads SVGIG (reference sequence). The V end lost 2 bases, the J end lost 5 bases, and 16 bases lay between the germline ends. CDR3 length: 14 residues. The CDR3 loop is CAWSSGVVVNEQYF. The DNA of the CDR3 is TGTGCCTGGAGTTCGGGGGTTGTAGTCAACGAGCAGTACTTC.